The clone carrying this T cell receptor beta chain was counted between two and nine times. TCRdb keeps only in-frame clones here, not all; method: immunoSEQ multiplex PCR. Here the sample spans some 240,000 clones, about four fifths being singletons. This sample is part of a study of blood T cell repertoires in COVID-19. The overall study: Sites across the United States, Italy and Spain contributed samples from acute and convalescent COVID-19. Sources were T cells, B-cell-depleted T cells, or PBMCs; the material itself was cDNA or gDNA.

The sequence was collected from a woman aged 80 or over with COVID-19, enrolled during active disease. The sample taken for sequencing was peripheral blood.

This CDR3 reads CASSSALGTTLNTEAFF. The CDR3 DNA reads as TGTGCCAGCAGCTCGGCCTTAGGGACAACCCTGAACACTGAAGCTTTCTTT. The chain has TRBV5-6 and TRBJ1-1, with D tentatively TRBD1 (6 bases). The CDR3 spans 17 residues. The germline gives CDR1 SGHDT, CDR2 YYEEEE. V was trimmed by 3 bases and J by 0 bases, leaving 18 bases between them.